What follows are 30 T cell receptor beta chains derived from one specimen sequenced in a study of T cell responses to AZD1222 COVID-19 vaccine. Sequencing was performed with immunoSEQ multiplex PCR; in TCRdb, only in-frame clones are kept and a portion is missing. The sample lists 110,000 to 150,000 clones, 93% occurring once. The sequenced sample was peripheral blood, obtained after recovery from COVID-19. These receptor sequences come from an adult who had recovered from COVID-19.

The chain employs TRBV7-8 and TRBJ2-1, with D perhaps matching TRBD2 (6 bases). The CDR3 totals 14 residues. Trimming stripped 2 bases from V and 9 bases from J, with 14 bases between. CDR1 is SGHVS and CDR2 is FQNEAQ in the germline V gene. The CDR3 DNA sequence: TGTGCCAGCAGCTTAAGGCCTAGCGCAGGTGAGCAGTTCTTC. This sequence encodes CASSLRPSAGEQFF.

The V call is TRBV27, the J call TRBJ1-2; TRBD1 might be the D (5 bases). The CDR3 is 15 residues long. Germline V gene lookup returns CDR1 MNHEY and CDR2 SMNVEV (reference sequence). The V and J ends lost 6 bases and 4 bases respectively, with 18 bases between them. The DNA for the CDR3 is TGTGCCAGCAGCCCCGACCCTACAGGCTTCTATGGCTACACCTTC. Its protein is CASSPDPTGFYGYTF.

The rearrangement uses TRBV5-1 and TRBJ2-5; 8 nucleotides line up with TRBD2. J gave up 4 bases and V 2 bases, and 4 bases lay outside the gene matches. Germline CDR1 reads SGHRS; CDR2 reads YFSETQ. The CDR3 loop spans 14 amino acids. The CDR3 spells CASSLAGEGETQYF. DNA of the CDR3: TGCGCCAGCAGCTTAGCGGGGGAGGGAGAGACCCAGTACTTC.

CDR3 sequence: CASSYLAGEQFF. CDR3 DNA sequence: TGTGCCAGCAGTTACCTAGCGGGCGAGCAGTTCTTC. The rearrangement links TRBV11-3 to TRBJ2-1; TRBD2 agrees at 8 bases. This CDR3 region has 12 residues. V gave up 6 bases and J gave up 10 bases; unmatched junction bases: 5. The V gene's germline CDR1 is SGHNT and CDR2 YENEEA.

The rearrangement uses TRBV9 and TRBJ2-2, with 7 nucleotides matching TRBD2. Germline CDR1 reads SGDLS; CDR2 reads YYNGEE. The CDR3 loop spans 17 amino acids. Germline trimming cut 5 bases from V and 2 bases from J; bases unmatched to any gene: 12. CDR3 in DNA: TGTGCCAGCAGGTCCTCGCGGGAGTCCCGAAACACCGGGGAGCTGTTTTTT. Translation: CASRSSRESRNTGELFF. The full variable domain, with the rest looked up from reference TRBV9 and TRBJ2-2, is DSGVTQTPKHLITATGQRVTLRCSPRSGDLSVYWYQQSLDQGLQFLIQYYNGEERAKGNILERFSAQQFPDLHSELNLSSLELGDSALYFCASRSSRESRNTGELFFGEGSRLTVL.

The V call is TRBV2, the J call TRBJ2-7; tentative D call: TRBD1 (5 bases). Looked up from germline, CDR1 is SNHLY and CDR2 is FYNNEI. Trimming stripped 6 bases from V and 2 bases from J, with 11 bases between. The length of the CDR3 is 13 residues. This chain's CDR3 is CASSAAGPYEQYF. The CDR3, as DNA: TGTGCCAGCAGCGCGGCAGGGCCCTACGAGCAGTACTTC.

The genes are TRBV28 and TRBJ1-1; possibly TRBD1 for D (5 bases). Looked up from germline, CDR1 is MDHEN and CDR2 is SYDVKM. Trimming cost V 2 bases and J 4 bases, with 11 bases left between them. This CDR3 region has 14 residues. The CDR3 region has the DNA TGTGCCAGCAGTTTAGGGGGGTCTCTCACTGAAGCTTTCTTT. Encoded protein: CASSLGGSLTEAFF.

The chain couples TRBV6-5 to TRBJ2-7; D not certain. Trimming stripped 0 bases from V and 4 bases from J, with 13 bases between. This CDR3 has 15 residues. Germline values: CDR1 MNHEY, CDR2 SVGAGI. In DNA form, the CDR3 reads TGTGCCAGCAGTTACTCGATGGATCGTCGATACGAGCAGTACTTC. The encoded protein is CASSYSMDRRYEQYF.

V and J are TRBV12-3 or TRBV12-4 and TRBJ1-2; 7 positions match TRBD1. J gave up 7 bases and V 5 bases, and 7 bases lay outside the gene matches. The length of the CDR3 is 13 residues. The CDR3 DNA reads as TGTGCCAGCAGTCCCGAGGGGGCGCGTGGCTACACCTTC. Translated, it gives CASSPEGARGYTF.

The gene calls are TRBV11-3 and TRBJ1-2; D perhaps matches TRBD1 (5 bases). Trimming stripped 3 bases from V and 4 bases from J, with 24 bases between. Germline CDR1 SGHNT, CDR2 YENEEA. The length of the CDR3 is 18 residues. CDR3 protein: CASSFGGWGSHTFYGYTF. The DNA for the CDR3 is TGTGCCAGCAGCTTTGGGGGATGGGGATCCCATACCTTCTATGGCTACACCTTC.

V and J are TRBV27 and TRBJ1-5; D not certain. Germline V gives CDR1 MNHEY, CDR2 SMNVEV (reference sequence). CDR3 length: 18 amino acids. The V end lost 0 bases, the J end lost 3 bases, and 18 bases lay between the germline ends. In nucleotides, the CDR3 is TGTGCCAGCAGTTTATCGGGCAAACTGGACGTTCCCAATCAGCCCCAGCATTTT. Its translation is CASSLSGKLDVPNQPQHF.

For this clone: Different DNA sequences within this sample yield the same CDR3. This rearrangement joins TRBV19 to TRBJ2-7, with a possible D match to TRBD1 (6 bases). The CDR3 is 12 residues long. CDR1 LNHDA and CDR2 SQIVND come from the germline V gene (reference sequence). Trimming took off 5 bases at V and 2 bases at J, with 7 bases between the two ends. CDR3 amino acids: CASSQGTYEQYF. The DNA of the CDR3 is TGTGCCAGTAGTCAGGGGACCTACGAGCAGTACTTC.

The chain has TRBV7-9 and TRBJ1-1; D not certain. The CDR3 has 14 amino acids. From germline, CDR1 is SEHNR and CDR2 FQNEAQ (reference sequence). Trimming took 1 base from V and 0 from J, leaving 6 bases between them. The CDR3 nucleotides are TGTGCCAGCAGCTTAGACGGGCTGAACACTGAAGCTTTCTTT. It codes for CASSLDGLNTEAFF.

This clone came up once. This rearrangement joins TRBV6-1 to TRBJ2-1; D is unclear. The CDR3 is 13 residues long. The V and J ends lost 1 base and 5 bases respectively, with 6 bases between them. Germline V gene sequence: CDR1 MNHNS, CDR2 SASEGT. CDR3 region: CASSEGLHNEQFF. The CDR3 nucleotides read TGTGCCAGCAGTGAAGGTTTACACAATGAGCAGTTCTTC.

Of note for this clone: The limits of the CDR3 on the DNA are not certain, so only TCRdb's listed CDR3 is given. The CDR3 region is CASSSSDRPNNSPLHF. The chain uses TRBV6-6 and TRBJ1-6; TRBD1, as called in the table, went unchecked against the DNA. The length of the CDR3 is 16 amino acids, counting both ends. The germline V gene has CDR1 MNHNY and CDR2 SVGAGI (reference sequence).

The J gene is TRBJ1-3, the V gene TRBV3-1 (or the pseudogene TRBV3-2), with 7 positions matching TRBD1. This CDR3 comprises 16 residues. The V segment lost 1 base and the J segment 2 bases; nucleotides outside the gene matches: 5. Per the germline V gene, CDR1 is LGHDT and CDR2 is YNNKEL (reference sequence). CDR3 in amino acids: CASSQVLQGTGNTIYF. The CDR3 nucleotides are TGTGCCAGCAGCCAAGTACTACAGGGGACTGGAAACACCATATATTTT.

The chain links TRBV7-2 to TRBJ2-1; D perhaps matches TRBD2 (6 bases). Germline values: CDR1 SGHTA, CDR2 FQGNSA. The CDR3 covers 18 residues. Trimming took off 1 base at V and 3 bases at J, with 19 bases between the two ends. The CDR3 here is CASSLELGSGWGYNEQFF. The CDR3 nucleotides are TGTGCCAGCAGCTTAGAATTGGGTAGCGGTTGGGGCTACAATGAGCAGTTCTTC. Full variable domain (remainder filled in from reference TRBV7-2 and TRBJ2-1): GAGVSQSPSNKVTEKGKDVELRCDPISGHTALYWYRQSLGQGLEFLIYFQGNSAPDKSGLPSDRFSAERTGGSVSTLTIQRTQQEDSAVYLCASSLELGSGWGYNEQFFGPGTRLTVL.

The chain has TRBV5-6 and TRBJ2-7, with TRBD1 identical over 12 bases. CDR1 is SGHDT, CDR2 YYEEEE, per germline. With V trimmed by 4 bases and J by 6 bases, 8 bases remained unmatched. The CDR3 sequence is 15 residues long. The CDR3 region has the DNA TGTGCCAGCAGCGCGCGGGGACAGGGGGCGATCGAGCAGTACTTC. It translates to CASSARGQGAIEQYF.

The gene calls are TRBV18 and TRBJ1-1; the D gene is possibly TRBD1 (5 bases). There are 14 residues in the CDR3. Trimming cost V 3 bases and J 4 bases, with 12 bases left between them. Germline loops: CDR1 KGHSH, CDR2 LQKENI. CDR3 DNA: TGTGCCAGCTCACCGGGCAGGGCGGGCACTGAAGCTTTCTTT. Translated: CASSPGRAGTEAFF.

The chain combines TRBV28 with TRBJ1-1, with a weak D call TRBD1 (6 bases). Germline-derived CDR1 and CDR2 are MDHEN and SYDVKM. V was cut by 2 bases and J by 4 bases, with 11 bases left in between. The CDR3 is made up of 14 amino acids. The CDR3 DNA reads TGTGCCAGCAGTTTACCACACAGGGCCACTGAAGCTTTCTTT. Its protein is CASSLPHRATEAFF. Supplemented by reference TRBV28 and TRBJ1-1, the full variable domain reads DVKVTQSSRYLVKRTGEKVFLECVQDMDHENMFWYRQDPGLGLRLIYFSYDVKMKEKGDIPEGYSVSREKKERFSLILESASTNQTSMYLCASSLPHRATEAFFGQGTRLTVV.

The genes are TRBV20-1 and TRBJ1-2, with 10 bases lining up with TRBD1. The trim removed 6 bases at V and 8 bases at J, leaving 9 bases unmatched. Germline V gene data show CDR1 as DFQATT and CDR2 as SNEGSKA (reference sequence). This CDR3 has 13 residues. CDR3 coding DNA: TGCAGTGCGAGTGACAGGGGGCAAGAAGGCTACACCTTC. Its translation: CSASDRGQEGYTF.

V is TRBV7-8 and J is TRBJ1-2; 7 nucleotides align to TRBD1. The CDR3 is 16 amino acids. J gave up 6 bases and V 5 bases, and 15 bases lay outside the gene matches. Germline CDR1 and CDR2: SGHVS and FQNEAQ. The CDR3 loop reads CASSDRERGLVHGYTF. CDR3 in DNA: TGTGCCAGCAGCGACAGGGAAAGGGGGCTTGTTCATGGCTACACCTTC.

This clone occurred once. V usage is TRBV28 and J usage is TRBJ1-2, with D possibly matching TRBD1 (5 bases). Germline-derived CDR1 and CDR2 are MDHEN and SYDVKM. This CDR3 contains 14 residues. Deletions cut 4 bases from V and 0 bases from J, with 9 bases between. The CDR3 protein is CASSSLGANYGYTF. Here the CDR3 DNA reads TGTGCCAGCAGTTCCTTAGGGGCTAACTATGGCTACACCTTC.

The chain employs TRBV7-9 and TRBJ1-6, with D possibly TRBD1 on 5 matching bases. There are 16 residues in the CDR3. The germline CDR1 and CDR2 sequences are SEHNR and FQNEAQ (reference sequence). V was trimmed by 4 bases and J by 10 bases, leaving 20 bases between them. The CDR3 DNA reads as TGTGCCAGCAGCTCCGGCCGGGACCCCATCGACTCACCCCTCCACTTT. Amino acid sequence: CASSSGRDPIDSPLHF.

This clone was picked up one time. This sequence joins TRBV28 and TRBJ1-2; D is undetermined. The germline gives CDR1 MDHEN, CDR2 SYDVKM. CDR3 length: 13 residues. V shed 6 bases and J shed 1 base, with 9 bases lying between them. In DNA, the CDR3 is TGTGCCAGCAGGGGCAGGAGTAACTATGGCTACACCTTC. Encoded protein: CASRGRSNYGYTF.

The chain combines TRBV7-2 with TRBJ1-5; D call uncertain. The V gene's germline CDR1 is SGHTA and CDR2 FQGNSA. V was shortened by 6 bases and J by 0 bases, with 6 bases between the two germline ends. The CDR3 contains 13 residues. CDR3 loop: CASSYNSNQPQHF. The CDR3 nucleotides are TGTGCCAGCAGTTACAATAGCAATCAGCCCCAGCATTTT.

This clone was seen just once. This chain joins TRBV27 and TRBJ2-6, with D tentatively TRBD1 (6 bases). CDR3 size: 18 residues. Germline CDR1 and CDR2: MNHEY and SMNVEV (reference sequence). V lost 5 bases and J lost 0, with 17 bases in between. CDR3: CASSSRTALSSGANVLTF. The CDR3 DNA follows: TGTGCCAGCAGTAGTCGGACAGCGCTCAGCTCTGGGGCCAACGTCCTGACTTTC.

The rearrangement links TRBV14 to TRBJ2-1; 12 bases match TRBD2. Losses at the gene ends were 9 bases for V and 4 bases for J; bases not matched to a gene: 1. The germline V gene has CDR1 SGHDN and CDR2 FVKESK. The CDR3 is 13 amino acids. The CDR3 is CASGLAGYNEQFF. The CDR3 DNA sequence: TGTGCCAGTGGACTAGCGGGGTACAATGAGCAGTTCTTC.

This chain connects TRBV18 to TRBJ2-5; D may be TRBD1 or TRBD2 (5 bases each). The CDR3 is made up of 16 amino acids. Germline CDR1 is KGHSH and CDR2 is LQKENI. With 2 bases removed from V and 2 bases from J, the gap between germline ends came to 15 bases. CDR3 loop: CASSPRGRGTQETQYF. CDR3 coding DNA: TGTGCCAGCTCACCAAGGGGACGGGGAACTCAAGAGACCCAGTACTTC. Together with reference TRBV18 and TRBJ2-5, the CDR3 gives the full variable domain: NAGVMQNPRHLVRRRGQEARLRCSPMKGHSHVYWYRQLPEEGLKFMVYLQKENIIDESGMPKERFSAEFPKEGPSILRIQQVVRGDSAAYFCASSPRGRGTQETQYFGPGTRLLVL.

This clone was detected once. The chain carries TRBV11-2 and TRBJ2-7; TRBD2 matches at 7 bases. This CDR3 spans 16 amino acids. After removal of 5 bases from V and 0 bases from J, the junction contained 10 bases not matched to a gene. The germline CDR1 and CDR2 sequences are SGHAT and FQNNGV. The CDR3 region is CASSPLRRGSSYEQYF. For the CDR3, the DNA is TGTGCCAGCAGCCCGCTTCGGCGGGGGAGCTCCTACGAGCAGTACTTC.